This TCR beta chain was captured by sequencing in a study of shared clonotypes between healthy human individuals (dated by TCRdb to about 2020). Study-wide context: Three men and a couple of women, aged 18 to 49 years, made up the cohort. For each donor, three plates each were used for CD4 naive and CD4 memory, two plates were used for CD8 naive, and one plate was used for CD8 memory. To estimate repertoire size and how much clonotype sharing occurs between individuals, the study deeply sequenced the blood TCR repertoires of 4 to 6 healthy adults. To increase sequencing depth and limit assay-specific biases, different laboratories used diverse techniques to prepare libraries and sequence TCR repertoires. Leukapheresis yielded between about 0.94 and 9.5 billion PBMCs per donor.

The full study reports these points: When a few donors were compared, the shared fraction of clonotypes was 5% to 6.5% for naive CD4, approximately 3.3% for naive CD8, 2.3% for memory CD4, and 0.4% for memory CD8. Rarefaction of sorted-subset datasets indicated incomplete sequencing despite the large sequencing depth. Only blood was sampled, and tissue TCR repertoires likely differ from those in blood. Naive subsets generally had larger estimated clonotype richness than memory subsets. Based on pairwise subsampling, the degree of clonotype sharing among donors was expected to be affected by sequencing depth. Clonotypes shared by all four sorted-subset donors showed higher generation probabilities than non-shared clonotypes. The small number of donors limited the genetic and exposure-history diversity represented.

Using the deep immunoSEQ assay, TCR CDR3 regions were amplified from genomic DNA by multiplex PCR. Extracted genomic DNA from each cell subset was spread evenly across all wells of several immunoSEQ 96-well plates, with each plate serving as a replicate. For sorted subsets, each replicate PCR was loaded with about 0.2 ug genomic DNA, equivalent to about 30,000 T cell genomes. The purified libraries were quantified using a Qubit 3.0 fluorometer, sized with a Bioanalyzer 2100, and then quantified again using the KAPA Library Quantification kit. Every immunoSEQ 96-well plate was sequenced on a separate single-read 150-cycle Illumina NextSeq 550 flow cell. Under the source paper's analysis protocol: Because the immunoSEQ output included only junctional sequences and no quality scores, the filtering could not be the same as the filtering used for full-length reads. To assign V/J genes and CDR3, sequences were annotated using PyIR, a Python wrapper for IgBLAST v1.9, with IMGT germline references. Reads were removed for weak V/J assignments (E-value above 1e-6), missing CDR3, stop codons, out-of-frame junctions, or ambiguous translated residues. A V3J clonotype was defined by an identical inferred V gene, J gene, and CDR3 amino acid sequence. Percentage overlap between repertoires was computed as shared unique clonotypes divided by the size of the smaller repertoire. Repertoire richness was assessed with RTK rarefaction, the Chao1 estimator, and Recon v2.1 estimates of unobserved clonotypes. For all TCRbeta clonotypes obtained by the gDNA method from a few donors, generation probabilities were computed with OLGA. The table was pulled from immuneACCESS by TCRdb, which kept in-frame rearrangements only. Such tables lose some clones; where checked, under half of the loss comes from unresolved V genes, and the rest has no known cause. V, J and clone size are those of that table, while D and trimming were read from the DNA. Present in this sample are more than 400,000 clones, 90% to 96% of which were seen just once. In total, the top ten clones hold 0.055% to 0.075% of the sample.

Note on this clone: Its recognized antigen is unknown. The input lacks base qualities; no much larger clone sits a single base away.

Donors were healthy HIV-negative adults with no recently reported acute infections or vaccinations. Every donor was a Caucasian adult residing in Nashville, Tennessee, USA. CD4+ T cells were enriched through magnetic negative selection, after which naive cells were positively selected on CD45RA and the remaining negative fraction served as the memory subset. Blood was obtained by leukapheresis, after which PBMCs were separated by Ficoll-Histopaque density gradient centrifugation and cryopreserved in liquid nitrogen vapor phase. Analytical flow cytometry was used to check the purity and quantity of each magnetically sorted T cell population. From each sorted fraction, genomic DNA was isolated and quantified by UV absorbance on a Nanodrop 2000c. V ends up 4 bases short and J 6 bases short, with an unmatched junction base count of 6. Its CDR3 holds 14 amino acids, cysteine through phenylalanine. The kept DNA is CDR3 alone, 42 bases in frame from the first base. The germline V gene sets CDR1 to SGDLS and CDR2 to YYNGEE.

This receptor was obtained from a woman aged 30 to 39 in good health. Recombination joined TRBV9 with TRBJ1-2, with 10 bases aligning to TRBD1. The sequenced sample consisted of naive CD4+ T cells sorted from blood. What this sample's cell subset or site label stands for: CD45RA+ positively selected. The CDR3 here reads CASSPGQGVDGYTF. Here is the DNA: TGTGCCAGCAGCCCCGGACAGGGGGTTGATGGCTACACCTTC. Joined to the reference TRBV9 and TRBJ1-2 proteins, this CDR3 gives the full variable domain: DSGVTQTPKHLITATGQRVTLRCSPRSGDLSVYWYQQSLDQGLQFLIQYYNGEERAKGNILERFSAQQFPDLHSELNLSSLELGDSALYFCASSPGQGVDGYTFGSGTRLTVV.